This T cell receptor beta chain was documented in a study of CD8 T cells in ankylosing spondylitis (dated by TCRdb to 2016 to 2017). For context, the study as a whole: The study set out to find disease-linked TCR variants by profiling T cell receptor beta repertoires in ankylosing spondylitis patients and healthy donors. The full study cohort was made up of 20 to 25 ankylosing spondylitis patients and 95 to 130 healthy donors. Samples of peripheral blood were taken, and for ankylosing spondylitis patients, synovial fluid was collected as well.

Sequencing took place on an Illumina HiSeq 2500. Quantitative 5'-RACE with molecular barcodes was the method used to prepare the TCR beta libraries. The paper's data handling went like this. Disease-linked TCR variants were identified with a new computational method built on a probabilistic model of VDJ rearrangement. The public reads were run again by TCRdb, first through fastp at Q25 and then through MiXCR, and only productive beta chains were kept. Rows with one shared CDR3 protein collapse into an entry with the most common genes and DNA. The V and J calls, along with clone size, are taken from TCRdb and not from the paper's own processing. The sample data list some 800,000 distinct CDR3 sequences, and approximately 10% of these were observed just once. 0.51% of the sample comes from the top ten. This clonotype was counted at least ten times. It lacks a known antigen. There are no base qualities to consult, and no much larger clone falls within one base.

General study outcomes and caveats: Blood from ankylosing spondylitis patients appeared to be characterized by a TCR beta motif made up of several highly homologous amino acid variants. Some motif variants were previously reported in synovial fluid and blood of reactive arthritis patients, suggesting common disease-initiation mechanisms. The disease-linked clones showed a CD8+ phenotype and occurred at relatively low frequencies in peripheral blood. The disease-linked clones were reported as significantly enriched in matched synovial fluid samples from ankylosing spondylitis patients.

Based on the germline V gene (reference sequence), the CDR1 and CDR2 sequences are DFQATT and SNEGSKA. Clipping removes 6 bases from V and 3 bases from J, with 5 as the unmatched junction base count. The CDR3 has 13 amino acids, counting the end cysteine and phenylalanine. Of all the DNA, just the CDR3 is kept, 39 bases in frame from base 1. The chain was built from TRBV20-1 and TRBJ2-7; TRBD1 aligns with 10 central bases. The material sequenced was blood, either unsorted or a sorted T cell fraction (not recorded which). The source is a male donor with ankylosing spondylitis. In nucleotides, the sequence is TGCAGTGCCCGAGGGGACAGGGGCTACGAGCAGTACTTC. Its translation is CSARGDRGYEQYF.